These 7 T cell receptor beta chains originate from one sample sequenced in a study of OX40 agonist ivuxolimab in advanced cancers. Repertoires were generated with immunoSEQ multiplex PCR, while TCRdb's copy carries only in-frame clones and drops some. In the table there are tens of thousands of clones, roughly 86% of which are singletons. The sample consisted of CD4+ or CD8+ T cells sorted from blood, taken in a trial of the OX40 agonist ivuxolimab. These receptors were taken from an adult with an advanced solid tumor such as melanoma, head and neck, liver or kidney cancer.

The rearrangement links TRBV2 to TRBJ2-1; D is undetermined. V was clipped by 6 bases and J by 0 bases, with 12 bases between them. There are 15 residues in the CDR3. CDR1 and CDR2 (germline): SNHLY, FYNNEI. DNA for the CDR3: TGTGCCAGCAGAGTGACTTTCAACTCCTACAATGAGCAGTTCTTC. Encoded protein: CASRVTFNSYNEQFF.

The chain employs TRBV5-4 and TRBJ2-1; 7 nucleotides line up with TRBD2. Germline V CDR1 and CDR2: SGHNT, YYREEE (reference sequence). V was clipped by 4 bases and J by 5 bases; unmatched bases: 12. The CDR3 loop spans 16 amino acids. CDR3 protein: CASSVRETRVNNEQFF. CDR3 coding DNA: TGTGCCAGCAGCGTGCGGGAGACAAGGGTTAACAATGAGCAGTTCTTC.

The chain couples TRBV5-6 to TRBJ2-7; D is possibly TRBD1 (5 bases). In germline, CDR1 is SGHDT, CDR2 YYEEEE. The V and J ends lost 2 bases and 2 bases respectively, with 14 bases between them. CDR3 length equals 15 residues. The CDR3 DNA reads TGTGCCAGCAGCTTCTTCGATAGGGGCGCCTACGAGCAGTACTTC. This sequence encodes CASSFFDRGAYEQYF.

The genes are TRBV28 and TRBJ2-5; 8 nucleotides match TRBD1. The end of the DNA fits TRBJ2-7 better, so the J call may be wrong. The CDR3 is 16 residues long. The V gene's germline CDR1 is MDHEN and CDR2 SYDVKM. The CDR3 loop reads CASSSPGGRSSYEQYF. The CDR3 DNA is TGTGCCAGCAGTTCCCCAGGGGGCCGCAGCTCCTACGAGCAGTACTTC.

The chain recombines TRBV6-7 with TRBJ2-2; the D gene is possibly TRBD1 (8 bases). TRBV6-7 belongs to the ORF category, with a function that is uncertain. The CDR3 loop spans 19 amino acids. Trimming pared 4 bases from V and 7 bases from J, leaving 28 bases between. This CDR3 is CASSFRDRFSREGFGELFF. CDR3 DNA sequence: TGTGCCAGCAGTTTCCGGGACAGGTTTTCGAGGGAGGGCTTCGGGGAGCTGTTTTTT.

The CDR3 DNA follows: TGCAGCGTGCTCACGGGGGCAAGCACAGATACGCAGTATTTT. Protein product: CSVLTGASTDTQYF. The chain links TRBV29-1 to TRBJ2-3; D might be TRBD1 or TRBD2, each matching 6 bases. This CDR3 region has 14 residues. Germline V gene sequence: CDR1 SQVTM, CDR2 ANQGSEA. Trimming took 6 bases from V and 0 from J, leaving 13 bases between them.

The chain couples TRBV15 to TRBJ2-1; D unclear. The CDR3 loop spans 16 amino acids. Germline CDR1 LNHNV, CDR2 YYDKDF (reference sequence). V lost 3 bases and J 4 bases, leaving 16 bases between the germline ends. CDR3 region: CATSSSLGGAYNEQFF. The CDR3 DNA is TGTGCCACCAGCAGCTCCCTGGGCGGAGCTTACAATGAGCAGTTCTTC. Full variable domain (missing parts from reference TRBV15 and TRBJ2-1): DAMVIQNPRYQVTQFGKPVTLSCSQTLNHNVMYWYQQKSSQAPKLLFHYYDKDFNNEADTPDNFQSRRPNTSFCFLDIRSPGLGDTAMYLCATSSSLGGAYNEQFFGPGTRLTVL.